These T cell receptor beta chains were read from a single sample in a study of regulatory T cells in long-lasting Graves disease. TCRdb re-called the multiplex PCR reads through MiXCR, storing one row per CDR3 protein. The sample shows 680,000 or so distinct CDR3 sequences, around 17% of them seen only once. This sample was also put to use in a study of T cells in Graves' hyperthyroidism and ophthalmopathy.

The sequencing here drew on peripheral blood mononuclear cells (PBMCs), taken at new diagnosis, from a patient treated with antithyroid drugs. The origin of the receptors is a woman in her 30s with Graves disease. Each CDR3 is given with its conserved first and last residue. Each record gives: J gene, clone size, V gene, D gene, CDR3 protein, CDR3 DNA. A D gene is named only where the DNA matches it firmly. Clone size is stated in some rows and not others, as once, few, many or a class when expanded.

j_gene: TRBJ1-5
abundance: many
v_gene: TRBV29-1
d_gene: -
CDR3aa: CSVGPETNQPQHF
CDR3nt: TGCAGCGTTGGGCCGGAGACCAATCAGCCCCAGCATTTT

j_gene: TRBJ2-1
abundance: -
v_gene: TRBV6-1
d_gene: TRBD2
CDR3aa: CASSQVGLAGSDEQFF
CDR3nt: TGTGCCAGCAGTCAAGTCGGACTAGCGGGAAGCGATGAGCAGTTCTTC

j_gene: TRBJ1-4
abundance: -
v_gene: TRBV20-1
d_gene: -
CDR3aa: CSARVMGGDEKLFF
CDR3nt: TGCAGTGCTAGAGTAATGGGCGGAGATGAAAAACTGTTTTTT

j_gene: TRBJ1-3
abundance: -
v_gene: TRBV18
d_gene: -
CDR3aa: CASSGSDTIYF
CDR3nt: TGTGCCAGCTCAGGATCGGACACCATATATTTT

j_gene: TRBJ1-6
abundance: -
v_gene: TRBV6-4
d_gene: -
CDR3aa: CASSAEDSNSLLHF
CDR3nt: TGTGCCAGCAGTGCCGAAGATTCTAATTCACTCCTCCACTTT

j_gene: TRBJ1-1
abundance: many
v_gene: TRBV11-2
d_gene: -
CDR3aa: CASSLGGEVPNTEAFF
CDR3nt: TGTGCCAGCAGCTTAGGAGGGGAAGTCCCGAACACTGAAGCTTTCTTT

j_gene: TRBJ2-1
abundance: -
v_gene: TRBV27
d_gene: TRBD1
CDR3aa: CASRGGGVYNEQFF
CDR3nt: TGTGCCAGCAGAGGGGGCGGAGTCTACAATGAGCAGTTCTTC

j_gene: TRBJ1-1
abundance: many
v_gene: TRBV28
d_gene: -
CDR3aa: CASSQGLRTEAFF
CDR3nt: TGTGCCAGCAGCCAGGGCCTTCGCACTGAAGCTTTCTTT

j_gene: TRBJ1-3
abundance: few
v_gene: TRBV7-2
d_gene: -
CDR3aa: CASSLVASSSGNTIYF
CDR3nt: TGTGCCAGCAGCTTAGTTGCGAGCAGCTCTGGAAACACCATATATTTT

j_gene: TRBJ2-3
abundance: many
v_gene: TRBV12-3/TRBV12-4
d_gene: -
CDR3aa: CASSNRLATDTQYF
CDR3nt: TGTGCCAGCAGTAACAGACTGGCAACAGATACGCAGTATTTT

j_gene: TRBJ2-3
abundance: few
v_gene: TRBV25-1
d_gene: TRBD2
CDR3aa: CASSQGLLAASTDTQYF
CDR3nt: TGTGCCAGCAGTCAGGGTTTACTAGCGGCAAGCACAGATACGCAGTATTTT

j_gene: TRBJ1-1
abundance: once
v_gene: TRBV9
d_gene: -
CDR3aa: CASSVATANTEAFF
CDR3nt: TGTGCCAGCAGCGTAGCTACAGCGAACACTGAAGCTTTCTTT

j_gene: TRBJ1-2
abundance: many
v_gene: TRBV7-2
d_gene: TRBD1
CDR3aa: CASSLEQGGYGYTF
CDR3nt: TGTGCCAGCAGCTTGGAACAGGGGGGCTATGGCTACACCTTC

j_gene: TRBJ2-7
abundance: once
v_gene: TRBV11-2
d_gene: TRBD2
CDR3aa: CASSRGSAGGYEQYF
CDR3nt: TGTGCCAGCAGTAGGGGGTCAGCGGGAGGGTACGAGCAGTACTTC

j_gene: TRBJ2-7
abundance: -
v_gene: TRBV10-3
d_gene: TRBD2
CDR3aa: CAISAGVIYEQYF
CDR3nt: TGTGCCATTTCAGCGGGAGTAATATACGAGCAGTACTTC

j_gene: TRBJ1-1
abundance: many
v_gene: TRBV18
d_gene: -
CDR3aa: CASSTLGVGNTEAFF
CDR3nt: TGTGCCAGCTCAACTCTTGGGGTCGGGAACACTGAAGCTTTCTTT